This TCR beta chain stems from a study of technical replicates of blood from a few donors. The germline V gene has CDR1 KGHSH and CDR2 LQKENI. The CDR3 spans 14 residues. J gave up 7 bases and V 3 bases, and 4 bases lay outside the gene matches. Clones were read by immunoSEQ multiplex PCR, and TCRdb kept only the in-frame ones, dropping some. The sample has tens of thousands of clones, roughly 94% seen once. The TCR sequence derives from a human donor in good health. Sequenced: T cells isolated from PBMCs. The rearrangement joins TRBV18 to TRBJ1-4, with TRBD1 identical over 8 bases. The CDR3 coding sequence is TGTGCCAGCTCACCCGGAGACAGGGGTGAAAAACTGTTTTTT. This sequence encodes CASSPGDRGEKLFF.